A selection of T cell receptor beta chains follows, all from one sample in a study of cytomegalovirus exposure and HLA in healthy donors. This table comes from immunoSEQ multiplex PCR, and its TCRdb copy is limited to in-frame clones, with some not included. This table has about 100,000 clones, roughly a tenth appearing once. Material for sequencing was PBMCs. The receptor set was obtained from a man aged 35 to 55 in good health and CMV-seropositive. The CDR3 runs from the conserved cysteine through the conserved F or W. The order of the fields is CDR3 length, D gene, J gene, clone size, V gene, CDR3 DNA, CDR3 protein. A D gene is named only where the DNA matches it firmly. The size of a clone is reported for some rows only, either as once, few or many, or as a class for expanded clones.

14 | TRBD2 | TRBJ2-7 | few | TRBV7-2 | TGTGCCAGCAGCGCGGGACTAGCTTCCTACGAGCAGTACTTC | CASSAGLASYEQYF
15 | TRBD2 | TRBJ2-7 | . | TRBV27 | TGTGCCAGCAGTCCTAATAGCGGGAGGACCTACGAGCAGTACTTC | CASSPNSGRTYEQYF
15 | . | TRBJ2-7 | . | TRBV27 | TGTGCCAGCAGTTTAACGACAGTTAGCTCCTACGAGCAGTACTTC | CASSLTTVSSYEQYF
15 | TRBD2 | TRBJ2-2 | few | TRBV5-6 | TGTGCCAGCAGGCTGGCGGGAGGGAACACCGGGGAGCTGTTTTTT | CASRLAGGNTGELFF
14 | . | TRBJ2-3 | . | TRBV19 | TGTGCCAGTAGTCCCGGGATGGGCACAGATACGCAGTATTTT | CASSPGMGTDTQYF
16 | TRBD2 | TRBJ2-3 | few | TRBV7-8 | TGTGCCAGCAGCTTAGGGGCTAGCGGGAGCCCTGATACGCAGTATTTT | CASSLGASGSPDTQYF
17 | . | TRBJ1-1 | . | TRBV27 | TGTGCCAGCAGTTCGAAATACCCTTACAGATTGAACACTGAAGCTTTCTTT | CASSSKYPYRLNTEAFF
17 | . | TRBJ1-3 | . | TRBV13 | TGTGCCAGCAGTTCTCAACAGGTGCTCGGCTCTGGAAACACCATATATTTT | CASSSQQVLGSGNTIYF
15 | . | TRBJ2-7 | few | TRBV27 | TGTGCCAGCAGTCCTTACCCCCAGGGCACCTACGAGCAGTACTTC | CASSPYPQGTYEQYF
14 | TRBD1 | TRBJ2-7 | . | TRBV5-6 | TGTGCCAGCAGCCCCGGGACAGGGGGATACGAGCAGTACTTC | CASSPGTGGYEQYF
12 | . | TRBJ1-1 | . | TRBV11-2 | TGTGCAAGCAGCTTTGGGCACACTGAAGCTTTCTTT | CASSFGHTEAFF
18 | TRBD2 | TRBJ2-5 | . | TRBV27 | TGTGCCAGCAGTTTATCGATCCTACCTAGCGGGAGAAAAGAGACCCAGTACTTC | CASSLSILPSGRKETQYF
17 | TRBD2 | TRBJ2-1 | . | TRBV7-2 | TGTGCCAGCAGCCCTGGTACAAGCGGGAGTTCCTACAATGAGCAGTTCTTC | CASSPGTSGSSYNEQFF
15 | . | TRBJ2-7 | few | TRBV12-5 | TGTGCTAGTGGTTTGCCAAAGGAGGGTTTGGGCGAGCAGTACTTC | CASGLPKEGLGEQYF
16 | TRBD1 | TRBJ2-2 | . | TRBV19 | TGTGCCAGTAGTCTAGGGACAGGGACCTTTGCCGGGGAGCTGTTTTTT | CASSLGTGTFAGELFF
14 | TRBD1 | TRBJ1-1 | few | TRBV27 | TGTGCCAGCAGTTTTACAGGGGGCAACACTGAAGCTTTCTTT | CASSFTGGNTEAFF
14 | TRBD1 | TRBJ1-5 | few | TRBV28 | TGTGCCAGCAGTAACAGGGGGCTCCGGCAGCCCCAGCATTTT | CASSNRGLRQPQHF
15 | TRBD2 | TRBJ2-1 | few | TRBV7-3 | TGTGCCAGCAGCCTGACTAGCGGGCTCTACAATGAGCAGTTCTTC | CASSLTSGLYNEQFF
15 | TRBD2 | TRBJ2-3 | . | TRBV6-4 | TGTGCCAGCAGTGCTCTAGCGGGGAACACAGATACGCAGTATTTT | CASSALAGNTDTQYF
15 | . | TRBJ2-3 | few | TRBV27 | TGTGCCAGCAGTCTACGGGGTCTGAGCACAGATACGCAGTATTTT | CASSLRGLSTDTQYF
13 | . | TRBJ2-5 | . | TRBV11-1 | TGTGCCAGCAGCTACAAGCGCCAAGAGACCCAGTACTTC | CASSYKRQETQYF
14 | . | TRBJ2-1 | few | TRBV27 | TGTGCCAGCAGTTTGGGGGCAACCTACAATGAGCAGTTCTTC | CASSLGATYNEQFF
15 | . | TRBJ2-1 | . | TRBV27 | TGTGCCAGCAGTTTACAGGGTTTAAGAGGCAATGAGCAGTTCTTC | CASSLQGLRGNEQFF
15 | TRBD1 | TRBJ1-2 | . | TRBV2 | TGTGCCAGCAGTGAAGCCTATACACAGGGGTATGGCTACACCTTC | CASSEAYTQGYGYTF
16 | TRBD2 | TRBJ2-1 | . | TRBV10-2 | TGCGCCAGCAGTGGGGGGACTAGCGGGACCTACAATGAGCAGTTCTTC | CASSGGTSGTYNEQFF
13 | . | TRBJ2-7 | . | TRBV7-2 | TGTGCCAGCAGCGTAGGGTACGCCTACGAGCAGTACTTC | CASSVGYAYEQYF
16 | . | TRBJ1-1 | . | TRBV11-1 | TGTGCCAGCAGCTTACAGCTCCTTGGGGGCAACACTGAAGCTTTCTTT | CASSLQLLGGNTEAFF
15 | TRBD2 | TRBJ2-3 | few | TRBV29-1 | TGCAGCGTTGAAGCTAGCGGTTCTAGCACAGATACGCAGTATTTT | CSVEASGSSTDTQYF
15 | . | TRBJ1-3 | many | TRBV2 | TGTGCCAGCAGTGACACGGTTCTCTCTGGAAACACCATATATTTT | CASSDTVLSGNTIYF
13 | . | TRBJ1-6 | . | TRBV5-1 | TGCGCCAGCAGCTTGGGATCGGGTTCACCCCTCCACTTT | CASSLGSGSPLHF
13 | . | TRBJ2-5 | few | TRBV5-6 | TGTGCCAGCAGCTTGTCACAGGTCGGGACCCAGTACTTC | CASSLSQVGTQYF
13 | . | TRBJ1-5 | . | TRBV28 | TGTGCCAGCAGTTTCCCAGGGCATCAGCCCCAGCATTTT | CASSFPGHQPQHF
11 | . | TRBJ1-2 | few | TRBV19 | TGTGCCACACACAGGGACGGACGCTACACCTTC | CATHRDGRYTF
15 | . | TRBJ2-7 | few | TRBV7-2 | TGTGCCAGCAGCTTAGTCCGGGACTTCTCCTACGAGCAGTACTTC | CASSLVRDFSYEQYF
12 | . | TRBJ2-7 | few | TRBV21-1 | TGTGCCAGCAGCAAAGGAGTTTACGAGCAGTACTTC | CASSKGVYEQYF
14 | . | TRBJ1-5 | few | TRBV7-9 | TGTGCCAGCAGTCTAGAGTTTGGGAATCAGCCCCAGCATTTT | CASSLEFGNQPQHF
14 | . | TRBJ1-3 | . | TRBV27 | TGTGCCAGCTCGGACAGCCACTCTGGAAACACCATATATTTT | CASSDSHSGNTIYF
13 | TRBD1 | TRBJ1-2 | few | TRBV9 | TGTGCCAGCAGCACCTGGGACAGCTATGGCTACACCTTC | CASSTWDSYGYTF
12 | . | TRBJ2-1 | . | TRBV5-1 | TGCGCCAGCAGCTTGGAGACGAGGGTTAGGTTCTTC | CASSLETRVRFF
16 | . | TRBJ2-5 | few | TRBV13 | TGTGCCAGCTCCGAACAACTAGGGCCGTACCAAGAGACCCAGTACTTC | CASSEQLGPYQETQYF
15 | TRBD2 | TRBJ2-7 | . | TRBV11-2 | TGTGCCAGCAGCGCCGGGACTAGCGGACCCTACGAGCAGTACTTC | CASSAGTSGPYEQYF
15 | TRBD1 | TRBJ2-2 | . | TRBV10-3 | TGTGCCATCAGTGAAGGGGGCTTTTCCACCGGGGAGCTGTTTTTT | CAISEGGFSTGELFF
15 | TRBD1 | TRBJ2-2 | many | TRBV5-4 | TGTGCCAGCAGTCCCGACAGGGGGTACACCGGGGAGCTGTTTTTT | CASSPDRGYTGELFF
15 | TRBD1 | TRBJ2-1 | few | TRBV12-5 | TGTGCTAGTGGTACCGGACAGGGAGATTCCAATGAGCAGTTCTTC | CASGTGQGDSNEQFF
17 | . | TRBJ2-7 | . | TRBV4-1 | TGCGCCAGCAGCCATTGGTTTATCCGTCGGAGCTCCTACGAGCAGTACTTC | CASSHWFIRRSSYEQYF
14 | . | TRBJ2-3 | . | TRBV13 | TGTGCCAGCAGCTTGAGCGGAAGCACAGATACGCAGTATTTT | CASSLSGSTDTQYF
14 | . | TRBJ1-2 | few | TRBV6-1 | TGTGCCGGTTACGACTTTGGCGCAAGCTATGGCTACACCTTC | CAGYDFGASYGYTF
13 | . | TRBJ2-1 | . | TRBV13 | TGTGCCAGCAGCTTAGAATCGGAGAGTGAGCAGTTCTTC | CASSLESESEQFF
15 | . | TRBJ1-5 | . | TRBV5-8 | TGTGCCAGCAGCCTTATAGGAGGAGAGACTCAGCCCCAGCATTTT | CASSLIGGETQPQHF
14 | . | TRBJ1-3 | . | TRBV28 | TGTGCCAGCACCGGACTGATCTCTGGAAACACCATATATTTT | CASTGLISGNTIYF
14 | . | TRBJ2-3 | few | TRBV9 | TGTGCCAGCAGCGGTCGGACAGCCCTCGGGACGCAGTATTTT | CASSGRTALGTQYF
16 | TRBD2 | TRBJ2-7 | . | TRBV5-1 | TGCGCCAGCAGCTTGGGGAGCGGGAGTATGAACTACGAGCAGTACTTC | CASSLGSGSMNYEQYF
17 | . | TRBJ2-6 | . | TRBV27 | TGTGCCAGCATGGGGGACATCGAAATGTCTGGGGCCAACGTCCTGACTTTC | CASMGDIEMSGANVLTF
15 | . | TRBJ2-2 | . | TRBV6-5 | TGTGCCAGCAGCGACCGGGACTCGAACACCGGGGAGCTGTTTTTT | CASSDRDSNTGELFF
14 | TRBD1 | TRBJ2-3 | . | TRBV27 | TGTGCCGCCTCCGGGACAGGGATCACAGATACGCAGTATTTT | CAASGTGITDTQYF
16 | TRBD1 | TRBJ2-7 | . | TRBV27 | TGTGCCAGCAGTTCGTTATACCGGGACAGGGGGCCCGAGCAGTACTTC | CASSSLYRDRGPEQYF